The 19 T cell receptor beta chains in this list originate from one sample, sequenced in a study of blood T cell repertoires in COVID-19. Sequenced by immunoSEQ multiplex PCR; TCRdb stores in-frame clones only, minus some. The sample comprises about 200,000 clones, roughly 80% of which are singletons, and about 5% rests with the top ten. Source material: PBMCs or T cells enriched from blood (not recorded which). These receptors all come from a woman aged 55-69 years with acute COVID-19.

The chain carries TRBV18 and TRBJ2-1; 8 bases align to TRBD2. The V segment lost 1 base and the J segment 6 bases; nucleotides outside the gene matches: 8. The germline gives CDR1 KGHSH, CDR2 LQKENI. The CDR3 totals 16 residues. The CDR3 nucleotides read TGTGCCAGCTCACCACTCTCGGGAGGGACTTCCAATGAGCAGTTCTTC. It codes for CASSPLSGGTSNEQFF.

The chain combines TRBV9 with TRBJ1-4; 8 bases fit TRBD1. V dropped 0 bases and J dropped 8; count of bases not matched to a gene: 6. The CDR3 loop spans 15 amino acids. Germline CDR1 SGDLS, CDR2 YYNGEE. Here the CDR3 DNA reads TGTGCCAGCAGCGTAGGGCCAGGGGGCGACGAAAAACTGTTTTTT. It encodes CASSVGPGGDEKLFF. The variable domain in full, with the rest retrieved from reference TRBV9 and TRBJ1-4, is DSGVTQTPKHLITATGQRVTLRCSPRSGDLSVYWYQQSLDQGLQFLIQYYNGEERAKGNILERFSAQQFPDLHSELNLSSLELGDSALYFCASSVGPGGDEKLFFGSGTQLSVL.

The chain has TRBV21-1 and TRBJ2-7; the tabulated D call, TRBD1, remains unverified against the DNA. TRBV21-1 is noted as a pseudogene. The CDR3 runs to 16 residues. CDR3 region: CASSKPKGQGTYEQYF. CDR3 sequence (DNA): TGTGCCAGCAGCAAACCTAAGGGACAGGGGACCTACGAGCAGTACTTC.

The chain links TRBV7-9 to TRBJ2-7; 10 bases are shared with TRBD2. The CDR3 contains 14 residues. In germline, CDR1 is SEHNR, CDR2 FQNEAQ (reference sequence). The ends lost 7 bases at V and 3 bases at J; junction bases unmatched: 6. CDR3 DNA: TGTGCCAGCATACTAGCGGGATCAGACTACGAGCAGTACTTC. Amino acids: CASILAGSDYEQYF.

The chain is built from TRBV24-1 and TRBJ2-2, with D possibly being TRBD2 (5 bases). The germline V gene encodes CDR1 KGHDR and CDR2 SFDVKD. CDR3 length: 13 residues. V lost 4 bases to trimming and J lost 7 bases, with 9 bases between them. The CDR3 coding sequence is TGTGCCACCAGTGAGCGAGGAGGCGGGGAGCTGTTTTTT. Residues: CATSERGGGELFF.

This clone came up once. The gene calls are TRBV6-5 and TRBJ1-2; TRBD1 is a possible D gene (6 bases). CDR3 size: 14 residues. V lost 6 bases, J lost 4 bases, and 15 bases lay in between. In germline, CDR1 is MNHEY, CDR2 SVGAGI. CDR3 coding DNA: TGTGCCAGCAGACGAAGAGGGGGTGGCTATGGCTACACCTTC. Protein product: CASRRRGGGYGYTF.

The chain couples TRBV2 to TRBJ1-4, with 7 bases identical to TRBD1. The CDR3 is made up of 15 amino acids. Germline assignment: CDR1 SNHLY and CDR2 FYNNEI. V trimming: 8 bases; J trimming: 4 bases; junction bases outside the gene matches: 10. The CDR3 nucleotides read TGTGCCAGCTTCGACTATCCAGGGGGTAATGAAAAACTGTTTTTT. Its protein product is CASFDYPGGNEKLFF.

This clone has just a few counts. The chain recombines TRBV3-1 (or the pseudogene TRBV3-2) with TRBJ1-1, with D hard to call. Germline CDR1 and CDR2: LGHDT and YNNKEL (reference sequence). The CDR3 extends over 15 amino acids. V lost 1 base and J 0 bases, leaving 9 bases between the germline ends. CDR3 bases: TGTGCCAGCAGCCAAGGAGGGAGAATGAACACTGAAGCTTTCTTT. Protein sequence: CASSQGGRMNTEAFF.

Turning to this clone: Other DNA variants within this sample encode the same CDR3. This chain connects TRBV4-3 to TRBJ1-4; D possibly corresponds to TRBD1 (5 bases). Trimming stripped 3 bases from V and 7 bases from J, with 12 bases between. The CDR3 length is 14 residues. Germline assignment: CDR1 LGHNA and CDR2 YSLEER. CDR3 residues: CASSQGQGGEKLFF. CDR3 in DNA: TGCGCCAGCAGCCAGGGCCAGGGTGGTGAAAAACTGTTTTTT.

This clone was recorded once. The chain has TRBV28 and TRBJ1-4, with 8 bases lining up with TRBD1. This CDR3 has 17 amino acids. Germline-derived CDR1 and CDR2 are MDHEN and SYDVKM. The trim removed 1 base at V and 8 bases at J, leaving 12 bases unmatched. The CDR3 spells CASSLSGGHGLKEKLFF. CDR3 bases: TGTGCCAGCAGTTTATCAGGGGGCCACGGGTTAAAGGAAAAACTGTTTTTT.

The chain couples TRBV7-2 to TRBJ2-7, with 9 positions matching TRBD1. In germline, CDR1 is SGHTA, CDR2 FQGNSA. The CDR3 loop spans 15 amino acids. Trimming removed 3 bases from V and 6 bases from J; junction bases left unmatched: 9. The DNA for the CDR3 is TGTGCCAGCAGCTTCCTAGGGACAGGGAAAGTCGAGCAGTACGTC. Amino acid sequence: CASSFLGTGKVEQYV.

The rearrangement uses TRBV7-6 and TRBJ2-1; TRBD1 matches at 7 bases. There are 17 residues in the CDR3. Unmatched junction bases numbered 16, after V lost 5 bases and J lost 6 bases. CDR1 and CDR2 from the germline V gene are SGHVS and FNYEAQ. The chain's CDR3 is CASSVSIHPRQGNEQFF. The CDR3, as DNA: TGTGCCAGCAGCGTATCAATTCATCCCCGACAGGGCAATGAGCAGTTCTTC.

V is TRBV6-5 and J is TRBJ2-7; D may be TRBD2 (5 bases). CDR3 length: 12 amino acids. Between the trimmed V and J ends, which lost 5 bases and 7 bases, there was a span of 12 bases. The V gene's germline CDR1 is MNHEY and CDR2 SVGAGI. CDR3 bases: TGTGCCAGCAGTCCACTCCGAGGGGAGCAGTACTTC. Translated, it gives CASSPLRGEQYF.

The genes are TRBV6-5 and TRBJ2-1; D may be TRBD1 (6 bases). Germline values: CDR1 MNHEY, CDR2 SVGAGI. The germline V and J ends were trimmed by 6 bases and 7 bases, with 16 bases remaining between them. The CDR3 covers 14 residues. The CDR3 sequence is CASSPQGRGNEQFF. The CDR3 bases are TGTGCCAGCAGCCCACAGGGTAGGGGTAATGAGCAGTTCTTC.

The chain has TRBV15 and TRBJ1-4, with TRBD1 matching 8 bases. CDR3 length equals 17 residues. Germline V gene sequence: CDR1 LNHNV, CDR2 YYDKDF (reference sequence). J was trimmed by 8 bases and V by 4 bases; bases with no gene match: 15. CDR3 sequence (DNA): TGTGCCACCAGCACCGACAGGTTGGGCAGGGGGCGAGAAAAACTGTTTTTT. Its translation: CATSTDRLGRGREKLFF.

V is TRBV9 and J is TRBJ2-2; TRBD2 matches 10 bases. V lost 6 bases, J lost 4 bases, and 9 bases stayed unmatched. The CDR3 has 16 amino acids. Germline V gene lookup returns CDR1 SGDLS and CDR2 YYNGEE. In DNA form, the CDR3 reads TGTGCCAGCAAAAAGGGAGTAGCGGGAGGCACCGGGGAGCTGTTTTTT. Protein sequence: CASKKGVAGGTGELFF.

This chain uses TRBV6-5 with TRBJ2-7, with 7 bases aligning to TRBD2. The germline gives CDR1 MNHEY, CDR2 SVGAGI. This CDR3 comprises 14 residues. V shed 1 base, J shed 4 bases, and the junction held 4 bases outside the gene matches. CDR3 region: CASSYWGGIYEQYF. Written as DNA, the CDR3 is TGTGCCAGCAGTTACTGGGGGGGGATTTACGAGCAGTACTTC.

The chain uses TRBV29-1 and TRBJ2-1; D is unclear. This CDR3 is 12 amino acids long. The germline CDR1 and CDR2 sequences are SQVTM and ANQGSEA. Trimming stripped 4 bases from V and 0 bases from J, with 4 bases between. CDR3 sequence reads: CSVVVSYNEQFF. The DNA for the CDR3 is TGCAGCGTTGTAGTCTCCTACAATGAGCAGTTCTTC.

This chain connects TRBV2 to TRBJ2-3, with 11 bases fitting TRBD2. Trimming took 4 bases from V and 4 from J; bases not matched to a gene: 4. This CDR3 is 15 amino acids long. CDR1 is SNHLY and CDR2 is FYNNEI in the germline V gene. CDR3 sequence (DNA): TGTGCCAGCAGTGGAACTAGCGGGAGTGCAGATACGCAGTATTTT. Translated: CASSGTSGSADTQYF.